The T cell receptor beta chain under discussion was sequenced for a study of blood T cell repertoires in COVID-19. About the study: The United States, Italy and Spain were the sources of the acute and convalescent COVID-19 samples. T cells, B-cell-depleted T cells, or PBMCs provided the cDNA or gDNA that served as material.

In germline, CDR1 is SGHRS, CDR2 YFSETQ. The CDR3 consists of 15 residues. V lost 4 bases to trimming and J lost 6 bases; unmatched junction nucleotides: 4. As handled by the study authors: Estimates of nucleated cell counts were drawn from the amplification of reference gene primers. TCRdb's table, derived via immunoSEQ multiplex PCR, lists solely in-frame clones and lacks some. The DNA was the basis for D and trimming; V, J and clone size are from that table. The sample lists 200,000 to 300,000 clones; 84% were seen once. The sequence was collected from a man aged 35 to 55 who had recovered from COVID-19. Sequenced material: peripheral blood. J is TRBJ2-1 and V is TRBV5-1, with 13 bases matching TRBD2. The chain's CDR3 is CASSLLAGGPNEQFF. As DNA, the CDR3 is TGCGCCAGCAGCCTACTAGCGGGAGGGCCCAATGAGCAGTTCTTC.